This T cell receptor (beta chain) was documented in a study of graft-versus-host responses after intestinal transplantation. Clones were sequenced by immunoSEQ multiplex PCR, and TCRdb holds only the in-frame ones, with some missing. The table includes fewer than 120,000 clones, just over 90% detected once. The CDR3 totals 13 residues. CDR1 PRHDT and CDR2 FYEKMQ come from the germline V gene (reference sequence). Trimming cost V 5 bases and J 10 bases, with 15 bases left between them. About this clone: What it binds is not known.

Source: unstimulated CD8+ T cells sorted from spleen or lymph node cells, taken before intestinal transplant. The V call is TRBV13, the J call TRBJ2-1, with D uncertain. This receptor was identified in a human donor who received an intestinal transplant. Here the CDR3 DNA reads TGTGCCAGCAGCATCAACCTGGGCGGAGAGCAGTTCTTC. It codes for CASSINLGGEQFF. Drawing the rest from reference TRBV13 and TRBJ2-1, the complete variable domain is AAGVIQSPRHLIKEKRETATLKCYPIPRHDTVYWYQQGPGQDPQFLISFYEKMQSDKGSIPDRFSAQQFSDYHSELNMSSLELGDSALYFCASSINLGGEQFFGPGTRLTVL.